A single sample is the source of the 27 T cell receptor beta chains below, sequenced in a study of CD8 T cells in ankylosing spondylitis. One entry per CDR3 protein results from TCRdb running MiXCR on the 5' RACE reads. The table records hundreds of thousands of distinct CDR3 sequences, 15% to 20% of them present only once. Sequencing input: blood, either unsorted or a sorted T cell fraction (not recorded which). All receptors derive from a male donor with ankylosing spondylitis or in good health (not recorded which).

CDR3 DNA sequence: TGCGCCAGCAGCTTGGCCGGATACACAGATACGCAGTATTTT. Encoded protein: CASSLAGYTDTQYF. The chain has TRBV5-1 and TRBJ2-3, with D unclear. The germline V and J ends were trimmed by 0 bases and 2 bases, with 7 bases remaining between them. In germline, CDR1 is SGHRS, CDR2 YFSETQ. CDR3 length: 14 residues.

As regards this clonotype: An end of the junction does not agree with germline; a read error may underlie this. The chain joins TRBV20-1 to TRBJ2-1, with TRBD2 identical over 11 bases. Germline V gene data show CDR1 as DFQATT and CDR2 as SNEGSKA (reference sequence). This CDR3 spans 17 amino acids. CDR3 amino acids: CCARDQRASGRLDEQFF. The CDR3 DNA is TGCTGTGCTAGAGATCAAAGGGCTAGCGGGAGGTTGGATGAGCAGTTCTTC.

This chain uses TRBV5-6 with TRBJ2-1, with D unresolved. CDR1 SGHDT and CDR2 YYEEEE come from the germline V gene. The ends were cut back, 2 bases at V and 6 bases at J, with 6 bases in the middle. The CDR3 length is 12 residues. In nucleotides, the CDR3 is TGTGCCAGCAGCTTCGTTTCCAATGAGCAGTTCTTC. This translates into CASSFVSNEQFF. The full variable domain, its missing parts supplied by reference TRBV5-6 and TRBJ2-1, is DAGVTQSPTHLIKTRGQQVTLRCSPKSGHDTVSWYQQALGQGPQFIFQYYEEEERQRGNFPDRFSGHQFPNYSSELNVNALLLGDSALYLCASSFVSNEQFFGPGTRLTVL.

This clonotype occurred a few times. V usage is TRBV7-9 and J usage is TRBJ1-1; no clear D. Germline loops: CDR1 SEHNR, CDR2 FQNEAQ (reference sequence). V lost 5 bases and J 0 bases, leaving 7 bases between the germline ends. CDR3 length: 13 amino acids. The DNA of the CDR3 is TGTGCCAGCAGCGACGTCTTGAACACTGAAGCTTTCTTT. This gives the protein CASSDVLNTEAFF.

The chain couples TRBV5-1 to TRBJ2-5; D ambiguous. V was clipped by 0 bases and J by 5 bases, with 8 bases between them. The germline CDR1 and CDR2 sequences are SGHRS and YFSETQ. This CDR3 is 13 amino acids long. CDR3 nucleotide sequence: TGCGCCAGCAGCTTGGCTCCGGCGGAGACCCAGTACTTC. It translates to CASSLAPAETQYF.

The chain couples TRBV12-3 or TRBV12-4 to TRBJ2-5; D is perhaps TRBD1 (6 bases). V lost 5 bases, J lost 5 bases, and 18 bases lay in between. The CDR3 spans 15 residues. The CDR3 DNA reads TGTGCCAGCAGTAGCAACCAGGGGATCCTGGAGACCCAGTACTTC. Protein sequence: CASSSNQGILETQYF.

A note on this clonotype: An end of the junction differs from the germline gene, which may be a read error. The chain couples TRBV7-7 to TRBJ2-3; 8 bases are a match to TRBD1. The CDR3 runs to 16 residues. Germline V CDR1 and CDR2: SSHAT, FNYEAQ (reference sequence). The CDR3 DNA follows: TGTGCTAGCAGCTTCGGGGTCGGACAGGGCTCAGATACGCAGTATTTT. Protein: CASSFGVGQGSDTQYF.

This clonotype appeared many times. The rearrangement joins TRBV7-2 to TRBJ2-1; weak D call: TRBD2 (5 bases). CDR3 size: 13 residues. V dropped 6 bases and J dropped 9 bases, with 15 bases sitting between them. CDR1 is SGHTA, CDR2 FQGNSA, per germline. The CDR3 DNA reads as TGTGCCAGCAGTCTAACTAGTCTGGCTGAGCAGTTCTTC. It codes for CASSLTSLAEQFF.

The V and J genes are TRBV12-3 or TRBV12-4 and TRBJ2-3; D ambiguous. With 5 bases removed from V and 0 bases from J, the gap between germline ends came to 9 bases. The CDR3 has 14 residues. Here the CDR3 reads CASSITDSTDTQYF. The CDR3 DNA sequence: TGTGCCAGCAGTATTACAGATAGCACAGATACGCAGTATTTT.

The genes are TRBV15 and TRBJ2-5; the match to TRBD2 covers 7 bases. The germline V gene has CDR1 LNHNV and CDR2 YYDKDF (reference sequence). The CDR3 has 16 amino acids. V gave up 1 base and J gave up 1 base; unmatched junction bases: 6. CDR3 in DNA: TGTGCCACCAGCAGAGGTCCTAGCGGACGCCAAGAGACCCAGTACTTC. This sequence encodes CATSRGPSGRQETQYF.

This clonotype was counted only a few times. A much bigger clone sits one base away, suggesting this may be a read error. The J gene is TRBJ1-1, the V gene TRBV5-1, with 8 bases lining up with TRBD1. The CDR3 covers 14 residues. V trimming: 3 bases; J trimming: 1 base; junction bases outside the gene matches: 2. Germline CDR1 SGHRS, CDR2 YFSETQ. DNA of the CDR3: TGCGCCAGCAGCTGGGGGACAGGGAACACTGAAGCTTTCTTT. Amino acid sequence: CASSWGTGNTEAFF.

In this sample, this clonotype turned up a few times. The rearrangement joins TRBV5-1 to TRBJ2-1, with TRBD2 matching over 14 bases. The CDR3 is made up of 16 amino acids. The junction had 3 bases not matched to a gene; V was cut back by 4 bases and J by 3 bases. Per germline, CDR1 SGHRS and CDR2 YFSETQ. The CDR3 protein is CASSIGTSGGYNEQFF. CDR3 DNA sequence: TGCGCCAGCAGCATAGGGACTAGCGGGGGCTACAATGAGCAGTTCTTC.

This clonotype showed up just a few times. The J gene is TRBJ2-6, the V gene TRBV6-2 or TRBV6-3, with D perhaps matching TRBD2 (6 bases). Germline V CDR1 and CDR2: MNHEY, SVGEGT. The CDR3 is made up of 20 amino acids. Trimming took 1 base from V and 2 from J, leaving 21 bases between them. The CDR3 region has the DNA TGTGCCAGCAGTTACTGGGCCGGGAGTGTGGGGGTCCCTGGGGCCAACGTCCTGACTTTC. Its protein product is CASSYWAGSVGVPGANVLTF.

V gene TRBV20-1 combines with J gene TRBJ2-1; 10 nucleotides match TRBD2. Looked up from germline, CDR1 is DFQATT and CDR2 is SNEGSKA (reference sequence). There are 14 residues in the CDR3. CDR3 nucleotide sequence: TGCGGAACAAGCGGGGGGGCGACCTACAATGAGCAGTTCTTC. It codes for CGTSGGATYNEQFF.

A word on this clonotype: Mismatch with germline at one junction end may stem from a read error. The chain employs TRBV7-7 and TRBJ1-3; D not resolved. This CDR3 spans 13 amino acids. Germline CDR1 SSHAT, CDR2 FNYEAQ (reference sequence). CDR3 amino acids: CASSEGTGNTIYF. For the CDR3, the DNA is TGTGCTAGCAGCGAGGGAACTGGAAACACCATATATTTT.

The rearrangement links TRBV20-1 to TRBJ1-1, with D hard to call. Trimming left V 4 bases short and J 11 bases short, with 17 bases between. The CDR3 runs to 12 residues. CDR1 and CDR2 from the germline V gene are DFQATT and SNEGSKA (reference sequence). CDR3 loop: CSANGAYTHAFF. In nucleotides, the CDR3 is TGCAGTGCTAACGGCGCCTATACTCACGCTTTCTTT.

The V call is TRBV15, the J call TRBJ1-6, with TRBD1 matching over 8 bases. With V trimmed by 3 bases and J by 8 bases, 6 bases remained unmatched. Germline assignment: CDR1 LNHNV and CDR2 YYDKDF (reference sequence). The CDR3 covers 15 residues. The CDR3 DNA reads TGTGCCACCAGCAGGAGTGCAGGGGGCGATTCACCCCTCCACTTT. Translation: CATSRSAGGDSPLHF.

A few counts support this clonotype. The CDR3 nucleotides are TGTGCCAGCAGTCCGGACAGGGACAGCAATCAGCCCCAGCATTTT. Residues: CASSPDRDSNQPQHF. The chain joins TRBV6-1 to TRBJ1-5, with TRBD1 identical over 8 bases. The CDR3 contains 15 residues. Unmatched junction bases numbered 4, after V lost 5 bases and J lost 1 base. In germline, CDR1 is MNHNS, CDR2 SASEGT.

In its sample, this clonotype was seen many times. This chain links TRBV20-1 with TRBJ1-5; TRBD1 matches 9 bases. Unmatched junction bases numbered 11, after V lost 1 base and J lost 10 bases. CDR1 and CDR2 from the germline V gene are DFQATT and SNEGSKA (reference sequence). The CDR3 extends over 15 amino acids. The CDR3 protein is CSARGTGVSGRPQHF. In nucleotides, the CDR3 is TGCAGTGCTAGAGGGACAGGGGTTTCTGGTAGACCCCAGCATTTT.

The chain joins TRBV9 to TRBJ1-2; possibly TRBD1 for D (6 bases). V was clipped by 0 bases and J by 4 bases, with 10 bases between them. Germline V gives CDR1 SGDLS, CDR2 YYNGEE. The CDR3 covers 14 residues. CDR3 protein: CASSVAEGGYGYTF. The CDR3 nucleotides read TGTGCCAGCAGCGTAGCTGAAGGGGGCTATGGCTACACCTTC.

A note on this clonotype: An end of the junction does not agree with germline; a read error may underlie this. The CDR3 bases are TGTGTCAGCAGTGCGACAGGGGAGACCCAGTACTTC. It yields the protein CVSSATGETQYF. The chain combines TRBV25-1 with TRBJ2-5, with 7 bases matching TRBD1. CDR3 size: 12 residues. Germline V lookup: CDR1 MGHDK, CDR2 SYGVNS.

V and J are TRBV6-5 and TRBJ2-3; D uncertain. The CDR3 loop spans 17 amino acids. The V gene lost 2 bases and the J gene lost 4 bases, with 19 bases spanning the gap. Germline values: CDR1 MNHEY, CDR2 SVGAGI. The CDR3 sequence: CASSYRLATERPDTQYF. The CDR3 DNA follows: TGTGCCAGCAGTTACCGGCTCGCGACCGAAAGGCCAGATACGCAGTATTTT.

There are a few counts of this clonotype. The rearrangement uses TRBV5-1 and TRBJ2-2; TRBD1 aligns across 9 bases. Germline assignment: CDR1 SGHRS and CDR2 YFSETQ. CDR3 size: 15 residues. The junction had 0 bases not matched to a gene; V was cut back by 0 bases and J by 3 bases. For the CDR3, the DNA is TGCGCCAGCAGCTTGGGGGACAGGGACACCGGGGAGCTGTTTTTT. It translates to CASSLGDRDTGELFF. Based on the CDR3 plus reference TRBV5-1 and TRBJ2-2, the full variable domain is KAGVTQTPRYLIKTRGQQVTLSCSPISGHRSVSWYQQTPGQGLQFLFEYFSETQRNKGNFPGRFSGRQFSNSRSEMNVSTLELGDSALYLCASSLGDRDTGELFFGEGSRLTVL.

CDR3 sequence (DNA): TGTGCCAGCAGTTTATGGACTTACACCGGGGAGCTGTTTTTT. It codes for CASSLWTYTGELFF. The V call is TRBV12-3 or TRBV12-4, the J call TRBJ2-2; a weak D match, TRBD2 (5 bases). The CDR3 extends over 14 amino acids. Trimming removed 2 bases at V and 3 bases at J, with 7 bases between.

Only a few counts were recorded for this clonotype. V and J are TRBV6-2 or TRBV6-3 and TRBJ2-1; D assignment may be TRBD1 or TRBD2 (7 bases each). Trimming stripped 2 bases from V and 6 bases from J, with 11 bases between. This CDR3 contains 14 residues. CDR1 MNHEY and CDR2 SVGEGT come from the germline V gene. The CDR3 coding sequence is TGTGCCAGCAGTTACCCAGGGGGGGCCAATGAGCAGTTCTTC. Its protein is CASSYPGGANEQFF.

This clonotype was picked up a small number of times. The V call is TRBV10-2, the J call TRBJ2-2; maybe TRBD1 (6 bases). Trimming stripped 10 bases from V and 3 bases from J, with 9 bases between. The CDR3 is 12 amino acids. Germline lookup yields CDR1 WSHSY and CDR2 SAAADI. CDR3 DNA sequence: TGCGCCACCGGACAGTACACCGGGGAGCTGTTTTTT. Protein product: CATGQYTGELFF.

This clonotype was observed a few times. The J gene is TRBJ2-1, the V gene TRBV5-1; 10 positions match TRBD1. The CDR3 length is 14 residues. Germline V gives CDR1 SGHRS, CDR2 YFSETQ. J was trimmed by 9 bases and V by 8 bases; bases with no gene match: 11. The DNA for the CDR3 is TGCGCCAGTACAACCGGGACAGGGGTCACTGAGCAGTTCTTC. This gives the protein CASTTGTGVTEQFF.